This TCR beta chain derives from a study of shared clonotypes between healthy human individuals (dated by TCRdb to about 2020). For the study in its entirety: Three men and two women, aged 18 to 49 years, made up the cohort. For each donor, CD4 naive and CD4 memory were each run on three plates, CD8 naive on two plates, and CD8 memory on one plate. Blood TCR repertoires of several healthy adults were deeply sequenced to estimate repertoire size and the extent of clonotype sharing between individuals. To increase sequencing depth and limit assay-specific biases, different laboratories used diverse techniques to prepare libraries and sequence TCR repertoires. Each donor's leukapheresis produced roughly between roughly 0.85 and 9.5 billion PBMCs. General findings and caveats noted by the study authors: Sampling was restricted to blood, and TCR repertoires in tissues likely differ from the TCR repertoires found in blood. Incomplete sequencing was indicated by rarefaction of sorted-subset datasets, despite the large sequencing depth. Because the study included only a small number of donors, the genetic and exposure-history diversity represented was limited. Naive subsets generally had larger estimated clonotype richness than memory subsets did. Pairwise subsampling led to the expectation that sequencing depth would affect the degree of clonotype sharing among donors. Compared with non-shared clonotypes, clonotypes shared by all four sorted-subset donors had higher generation probabilities. When several donors were compared, the shared fraction of clonotypes was around 5.1% for naive CD4, roughly 3.3% for naive CD8, roughly 2.5% for memory CD4, and 0.35% to 0.5% for memory CD8.

The donors were healthy, HIV-negative adults who had no recently reported acute infections or vaccinations. Only Caucasian adults living in Nashville, Tennessee, USA were represented among the donors. CD4+ T cells were enriched by magnetic negative selection; naive cells were then positively selected on CD45RA, and the negative fraction formed the memory subset. Blood was collected by leukapheresis, and PBMCs were isolated by Ficoll-Histopaque density gradient centrifugation and then cryopreserved in liquid nitrogen vapor phase. Analytical flow cytometry was used to check the purity and quantity of every magnetically sorted T cell population. Genomic DNA was isolated from each sorted fraction and quantified by UV absorbance on a Nanodrop 2000c. As concerns this clone: Which antigen it targets is not known. Per-base qualities were not stored, and no clone one base away is much larger.

The trim is 4 bases for V and 10 bases for J, with a gap of 15 bases between the germline ends. From cysteine to phenylalanine, the CDR3 is 13 amino acids long. The entry retains the CDR3 DNA only, 39 bases that are in frame from base 1. The germline V gene provides CDR1 SGHRS and CDR2 YFSETQ. Using the deep immunoSEQ assay, TCR CDR3 regions were amplified from genomic DNA by multiplex PCR. Genomic DNA extracted from each cell subset was distributed evenly over all wells of several immunoSEQ 96-well plates, and each plate served as one replicate. Each replicate PCR for sorted subsets received approximately 220 ng genomic DNA, equal to around 32,000 T cell genomes. Purified libraries were quantified with a Qubit 3.0 fluorometer, sized on a Bioanalyzer 2100, and re-quantified with the KAPA Library Quantification kit. Every immunoSEQ 96-well plate was sequenced on a dedicated single-read 150-cycle Illumina NextSeq 550 flow cell. The paper's data handling went like this. The immunoSEQ output contained only junctional sequences without quality scores, so filtering could not match that applied to full-length reads. Sequences were annotated with PyIR, a Python wrapper for IgBLAST v1.9, and V/J genes and CDR3 were assigned using IMGT germline references. Any read was removed if the V/J assignment was weak (E-value above 1e-6), the CDR3 was missing, or the read contained stop codons, out-of-frame junctions, or ambiguous translated residues. A V3J clonotype was defined by an identical inferred V gene, J gene, and CDR3 amino acid sequence. Percentage overlap between repertoires was calculated by dividing the number of shared unique clonotypes by the size of the smaller repertoire. RTK rarefaction, the Chao1 estimator, and Recon v2.1 estimates of unobserved clonotypes were used to assess repertoire richness. Generation probabilities for all TCRbeta clonotypes obtained by the gDNA method from a few donors were computed using OLGA. TCRdb holds this immuneACCESS table with in-frame rearrangements only. Some clones are missing; in checked studies, unresolved V genes explain under half, and the rest has no known cause. From that table come the V and J calls and clone size; the DNA was used to work out D and trimming. The sample table shows 1.4 million to 1.5 million clones, and roughly 95% are seen once. Jointly, the top ten make up 1.2% of the sample.

The sequence was collected from a man aged 25-45 years in good health. The source material was naive CD4+ T cells sorted from blood. This specimen's cell subset or site label, interpreted: CD45RA+ positively selected. This chain is built from TRBV5-1 and TRBJ2-1; the D gene is possibly TRBD2, with 5 bases matching. The encoded CDR3 is CASSLTTRLEQFF. The DNA reads TGCGCCAGCAGCCTGACTACTAGGCTAGAGCAGTTCTTC.